These 7 T cell receptor beta chains were all obtained from the same sample, sequenced in a study of control samples from healthy donors and cancer patients. Measured with immunoSEQ multiplex PCR; TCRdb has only the in-frame clones, and not every one. In the table there are about 120,000 clones, 87% of which are singletons. The specimen sequenced was blood. These receptors were obtained from a young man in good health.

The chain uses TRBV4-1 and TRBJ2-1; D is perhaps TRBD2 (5 bases). The V gene's germline CDR1 is MGHRA and CDR2 YSYEKL. The CDR3 contains 17 residues. Trimming stripped 0 bases from V and 4 bases from J, with 16 bases between. The CDR3 here is CASSQDRAGIRYNEQFF. The CDR3 region has the DNA TGCGCCAGCAGCCAAGATAGGGCCGGGATAAGGTACAATGAGCAGTTCTTC.

This chain uses TRBV27 with TRBJ1-2; D possibly corresponds to TRBD1 (6 bases). This CDR3 region has 12 residues. Germline V gene sequence: CDR1 MNHEY, CDR2 SMNVEV (reference sequence). V was trimmed by 3 bases and J by 6 bases, leaving 8 bases between them. The CDR3 nucleotides read TGTGCCAGCAGTTTCCACAGGGATGGCTACACCTTC. The encoded protein is CASSFHRDGYTF.

The chain couples TRBV20-1 to TRBJ2-7; no clear D. V shed 3 bases and J shed 2 bases, with 14 bases lying between them. CDR3 size: 14 residues. Germline loops: CDR1 DFQATT, CDR2 SNEGSKA (reference sequence). As DNA, the CDR3 is TGCAGTGCTAGTCTCCGAACTGACACCTACGAGCAGTACTTC. Its protein is CSASLRTDTYEQYF.

V is TRBV27 and J is TRBJ2-2; D is perhaps TRBD1 (5 bases). CDR3 length equals 17 residues. V dropped 5 bases and J dropped 1 base, with 17 bases sitting between them. Germline CDR1 is MNHEY and CDR2 is SMNVEV (reference sequence). The CDR3 DNA follows: TGTGCCAGCAGTGCGAATACTGGGGCCCTGAACACCGGGGAGCTGTTTTTT. Protein sequence: CASSANTGALNTGELFF.

The chain couples TRBV10-3 to TRBJ2-7; perhaps TRBD1 as D (7 bases). The CDR3 sequence is 12 residues long. CDR1 and CDR2 (germline): ENHRY, SYGVKD. Trimming cost V 10 bases and J 5 bases, with 15 bases left between them. This chain's CDR3 is CATGRGVDEQYF. CDR3 DNA: TGTGCCACAGGCAGGGGGGTGGACGAGCAGTACTTC.

This clone has just a few counts. The chain recombines TRBV7-3 with TRBJ2-1, with a possible D match to TRBD2 (6 bases). This CDR3 spans 16 amino acids. Germline loops: CDR1 SGHTA, CDR2 FQGTGA. Between the trimmed V and J ends, which lost 5 bases and 0 bases, there was a span of 14 bases. The CDR3, as DNA: TGTGCCAGCAGCCCAAAGGCGGGGAGCTCCTACAATGAGCAGTTCTTC. It codes for CASSPKAGSSYNEQFF.

Only a few counts were recorded for this clone. V and J are TRBV28 and TRBJ2-3, with D possibly being TRBD1 (6 bases). The length of the CDR3 is 16 residues. Germline V gene sequence: CDR1 MDHEN, CDR2 SYDVKM. V lost 5 bases to trimming and J lost 6 bases, with 21 bases between them. The CDR3 protein is CASSGEGEIVTDTQYF. The CDR3 DNA is TGTGCCAGCAGTGGCGAGGGGGAGATTGTAACTGATACGCAGTATTTT.